The 11 T cell receptor beta chains listed next were all sequenced from one sample in a study of shared clonotypes between healthy human individuals. Clones were read by immunoSEQ multiplex PCR, and TCRdb kept only the in-frame ones, dropping some. The table has about 490,000 clones, 81% seen once. The sample was PBMCs. All receptors come from a woman aged 40 to 50 in good health. Some clones in this sample may be carry-over from other donors' samples.

Note on this clone: A far bigger clonotype differs at one base, so this is likely a read error. The sample carries other DNA sequences with the same CDR3. The genes are TRBV15 and TRBJ2-7; TRBD2 might be the D (6 bases). This CDR3 contains 16 residues. V lost 5 bases to trimming and J lost 2 bases, with 19 bases between them. CDR1 LNHNV and CDR2 YYDKDF come from the germline V gene (reference sequence). CDR3 amino acids: CATSLQMRGPPYEQYF. The CDR3, as DNA: TGTGCCACCAGCTTGCAAATGCGGGGACCACCCTACGAGCAGTACTTC.

V usage is TRBV7-2 and J usage is TRBJ1-4; 10 bases align to TRBD1. The germline gives CDR1 SGHTA, CDR2 FQGNSA. This CDR3 is 17 amino acids long. The ends lost 1 base at V and 8 bases at J; junction bases unmatched: 10. The CDR3 region has the DNA TGTGCCAGCAGCTTAGATTTAGACAGGGGGCGAGAGGAAAAACTGTTTTTT. Translated, it gives CASSLDLDRGREEKLFF.

The chain links TRBV4-3 to TRBJ2-2, with 12 bases lining up with TRBD2. V gave up 1 base and J gave up 6 bases; unmatched junction bases: 6. The CDR3 totals 17 residues. Germline values: CDR1 LGHNA, CDR2 YSLEER. For the CDR3, the DNA is TGCGCCAGCAGCCAAGTCTTGACTAGCGGGAGATCCGGGGAGCTGTTTTTT. It encodes CASSQVLTSGRSGELFF.

With respect to this clone: At the DNA level, this CDR3 is encoded by other sequences in the same sample as well. This chain links TRBV7-2 with TRBJ2-3; 7 nucleotides align to TRBD2. The J segment lost 3 bases and the V segment lost 0 bases, leaving 0 bases of the junction unmatched. Looked up from germline, CDR1 is SGHTA and CDR2 is FQGNSA. CDR3 size: 14 residues. The CDR3 region is CASSLAGRTDTQYF. The CDR3 DNA sequence: TGTGCCAGCAGCTTAGCCGGGAGGACAGATACGCAGTATTTT. Filled out from reference TRBV7-2 and TRBJ2-3, the complete variable domain reads GAGVSQSPSNKVTEKGKDVELRCDPISGHTALYWYRQSLGQGLEFLIYFQGNSAPDKSGLPSDRFSAERTGGSVSTLTIQRTQQEDSAVYLCASSLAGRTDTQYFGPGTRLTVL.

The chain has TRBV30 and TRBJ1-5; D perhaps matches TRBD1 (5 bases). CDR1 and CDR2 (germline): GTSNPN, SVGIG (reference sequence). V shed 5 bases and J shed 3 bases, with 23 bases lying between them. The CDR3 consists of 17 residues. The CDR3 reads CAWGGKLRDSTNQPQHF. The DNA for the CDR3 is TGTGCCTGGGGGGGTAAGCTGCGTGACAGTACCAATCAGCCCCAGCATTTT.

This clone was seen a single time. The chain carries TRBV6-1 and TRBJ1-2; D is uncertain. Germline values: CDR1 MNHNS, CDR2 SASEGT. Trimming removed 2 bases from V and 7 bases from J, with 20 bases in between. The CDR3 totals 16 residues. CDR3 loop: CASSEFTQPGTGGYTF. The CDR3 DNA is TGTGCCAGCAGTGAATTCACTCAGCCCGGAACGGGTGGCTACACCTTC.

Regarding this clone: The same CDR3 arises from other DNA sequences in this sample as well. This rearrangement joins TRBV9 to TRBJ1-1, with TRBD1 identical over 10 bases. V lost 2 bases, J lost 2 bases, and 3 bases stayed unmatched. CDR1 and CDR2 from the germline V gene are SGDLS and YYNGEE. This CDR3 spans 15 amino acids. The CDR3 loop is CASSVGQGRNTEAFF. In DNA, the CDR3 is TGTGCCAGCAGCGTGGGACAGGGGAGAAACACTGAAGCTTTCTTT.

This clone was recorded only once. The CDR3 nucleotides read TGTGCCAGCAGTTTCGCGGGGCAGGGGGCCAACGTCCTGACTTTC. It yields the protein CASSFAGQGANVLTF. This sequence joins TRBV28 and TRBJ2-6; possibly TRBD2 for D (6 bases). This CDR3 region has 15 residues. Germline CDR1 and CDR2: MDHEN and SYDVKM. V dropped 3 bases and J dropped 4 bases, with 10 bases sitting between them.

Comment on this clone: This likely traces to a read error, being one base from a far larger clone. The J gene is TRBJ2-2, the V gene TRBV11-2; D gene uncertain. V was trimmed by 0 bases and J by 13 bases, leaving 12 bases between them. Looked up from germline, CDR1 is SGHAT and CDR2 is FQNNGV. This CDR3 has 13 residues. Written as DNA, the CDR3 is TGTGCCAGCAGCTTAGATCTGGTAGTGTTGCTGTTTTTT. Encoded protein: CASSLDLVVLLFF.

V is TRBV7-6 and J is TRBJ2-2; no clear D gene. Germline-derived CDR1 and CDR2 are SGHVS and FNYEAQ. Trimming shortened V by 4 bases and J by 0 bases, and 12 bases separated the two germline ends. The CDR3 is 16 residues long. CDR3: CASSSPQDPNTGELFF. CDR3 nucleotides: TGTGCCAGCAGCTCCCCGCAGGATCCGAACACCGGGGAGCTGTTTTTT.

The chain employs TRBV10-2 and TRBJ1-2; no clear D gene. Trimming removed 6 bases from V and 2 bases from J, with 13 bases in between. Germline V CDR1 and CDR2: WSHSY, SAAADI. The CDR3 length is 14 residues. CDR3 residues: CASSSVFGNYGYTF. DNA for the CDR3: TGCGCCAGCAGCTCAGTCTTCGGCAACTATGGCTACACCTTC.